This record covers a single TCR beta chain. This clone turned up a few times. It has no known antigen specificity. No qualities accompany the bases; no much larger clone lies one base away. This record comes from a study of blood T cell repertoires in COVID-19 (dated by TCRdb to the early 2020s). Notes on the research overall: Samples from collaborators originated in the United States, Italy and Spain and spanned both the acute and convalescent phases of COVID-19. The prospective study material was composed of cDNA or gDNA derived from T cells, B-cell-depleted T cells, or PBMCs. Deeply sampled blood TCRbeta repertoires from subjects exposed to, actively infected with, or recovered from COVID-19 were included in the dataset. The repertoires were made available in a free public database intended to serve as a resource for research on the immune response to SARS-CoV-2. The samples were drawn from the first 160 participants of the ongoing ImmuneRACE study and from roughly 1,300 subjects provided by 6 global collaborators. A de-identified subject ID, COVID-19 status, age in years and sex were almost always included in the sample metadata. Where HLA class I and class II types were available, the types were taken from metadata supplied by the sample provider, not from assay-based typing. The paper's findings and limits, for the study overall: The quantity of clinical and demographic metadata differed by source and by participant and was supplied without curation.

Enrolling through a virtual design, the prospective study's participants ranged in age from roughly 18 to 95 years and lived across about two dozen United States geographic areas. In the prospective study, participants were assigned to cohorts based on the clinical history participants reported in a screening survey and a study questionnaire. In the prospective study, mobile phlebotomists collected whole blood, serum and a nasopharyngeal or oropharyngeal swab from each participant. Participants in the prospective study had the option to provide additional blood draws and questionnaires over a roughly 2-month period. Prospective study blood samples were shipped either frozen or at room temperature before DNA extraction. TCRbeta CDR3 regions were amplified from genomic DNA using the immunoSEQ Assay, a bias-controlled multiplex PCR. As for how the authors treated the data: The number of nucleated cells in each sample was estimated from the amplification of reference gene primers within the assay. Sequence reads were collapsed and filtered to measure the absolute abundance of every unique TCRbeta CDR3 rearrangement. For each sample, productive Simpson clonality was calculated as the square root of Simpson's diversity index across productive rearrangements. What TCRdb holds here is the immuneACCESS table cut down to in-frame rearrangements. Part of the clones is not present; checked against another copy, under half of the missing clones reflect an unresolved V gene, and the others are unexplained. V, J and clone size derive from that table, while D and trimming were established from the DNA sequence. A total of about 240,000 clones appear in this sample, approximately 83% of them only once. The ten largest clones represent roughly 3.1% of the sample.

CDR1 and CDR2, per the germline V gene, are MGHDK and SYGVNS. V and J are truncated by 2 bases and 11 bases respectively, leaving an intervening sequence of 9 bases. The CDR3, from cysteine to phenylalanine, totals 11 residues. Only the CDR3 DNA is retained, 33 bases long and in frame from the first base. This clonotype was obtained from a woman aged 40-49 years with acute COVID-19. The source material was PBMCs or T cells enriched from blood (not recorded which). The chain uses TRBV25-1 and TRBJ1-1, with the identity of the D gene unclear. The bases read TGTGCCAGCAGTGAACTCTCGAGGGCTTTCTTT. It translates to CASSELSRAFF.